The rows below give T cell receptor beta chains drawn from one sample of a study of CD8+CD57+ T cells in acquired aplastic anemia. TCRdb re-derived calls from the reads in MiXCR, one entry per CDR3 protein. Here the sample spans about 41,000 distinct CDR3 sequences, roughly 69% being singletons. Material: sorted CD4+, CD8+, or CD8+CD57+ T cells (not recorded which) from PBMCs. All receptors derive from a human donor with aplastic anemia. Both conserved end residues are part of each CDR3. D genes are given only for firm matches. Expanded clones are given a class, and other clones once, few, many or no size at all.

j_gene: TRBJ2-7
v_gene: TRBV10-3
abundance: -
d_gene: -
CDR3aa: CAISERYEQYF
CDR3nt: TGTGCCATCAGTGAGCGATACGAGCAGTACTTC

j_gene: TRBJ2-7
v_gene: TRBV2
abundance: -
d_gene: TRBD2
CDR3aa: CASSPGLAAYEQYF
CDR3nt: TGTGCCAGCAGCCCGGGACTAGCGGCTTACGAGCAGTACTTC

j_gene: TRBJ1-5
v_gene: TRBV10-3
abundance: -
d_gene: TRBD1
CDR3aa: CAISGTGSNQPQHF
CDR3nt: TGTGCCATCAGCGGGACAGGGTCCAATCAGCCCCAGCATTTT

j_gene: TRBJ2-1
v_gene: TRBV7-9
abundance: -
d_gene: -
CDR3aa: CASSFGRNEQFF
CDR3nt: TGTGCCAGCAGCTTTGGACGAAATGAGCAGTTCTTC

j_gene: TRBJ1-1
v_gene: TRBV19
abundance: -
d_gene: -
CDR3aa: CASTYRVGNTEAFF
CDR3nt: TGTGCCAGCACGTACAGGGTTGGTAACACTGAAGCTTTCTTT

j_gene: TRBJ2-7
v_gene: TRBV4-3
abundance: -
d_gene: -
CDR3aa: CASSQDRSGPYEQYF
CDR3nt: TGCGCCAGCAGCCAAGATCGATCGGGGCCCTACGAGCAGTACTTC

j_gene: TRBJ2-5
v_gene: TRBV19
abundance: -
d_gene: -
CDR3aa: CASSLQIGTPYQETQYF
CDR3nt: TGTGCCAGTAGCCTACAGATCGGGACACCGTACCAAGAGACCCAGTACTTC

j_gene: TRBJ2-3
v_gene: TRBV24-1
abundance: -
d_gene: TRBD2
CDR3aa: CATSGGGGTDTQYF
CDR3nt: TGTGCCACCAGTGGGGGGGGTGGTACAGATACGCAGTATTTT

j_gene: TRBJ2-7
v_gene: TRBV7-2
abundance: -
d_gene: -
CDR3aa: CASHSASYEQYF
CDR3nt: TGTGCCAGTCACTCCGCCTCCTACGAGCAGTACTTC

j_gene: TRBJ2-7
v_gene: TRBV25-1
abundance: -
d_gene: TRBD1
CDR3aa: CASSAIPTGTYEQYF
CDR3nt: TGTGCCAGCAGTGCTATACCGACAGGGACCTACGAGCAGTACTTC

j_gene: TRBJ2-3
v_gene: TRBV2
abundance: -
d_gene: TRBD2
CDR3aa: CASSGGGGGSTDTQYF
CDR3nt: TGTGCCAGCAGTGGTGGCGGGGGGGGGAGCACAGATACGCAGTATTTT

j_gene: TRBJ1-6
v_gene: TRBV24-1
abundance: medium-sized
d_gene: -
CDR3aa: CATSEGREVSPLHF
CDR3nt: TGTGCCACCAGTGAAGGACGGGAGGTCTCACCCCTCCACTTT

j_gene: TRBJ2-5
v_gene: TRBV15
abundance: many
d_gene: TRBD2
CDR3aa: CATSRVAGGRSPNLGQRETQYF
CDR3nt: TGTGCCACCAGCAGAGTAGCGGGGGGCCGATCTCCGAATCTGGGCCAACGAGAGACCCAGTACTTC

j_gene: TRBJ1-2
v_gene: TRBV29-1
abundance: few
d_gene: TRBD1
CDR3aa: CSVQGGSGNGYTF
CDR3nt: TGCAGCGTCCAAGGGGGCAGTGGGAATGGCTACACCTTC

j_gene: TRBJ2-7
v_gene: TRBV15
abundance: -
d_gene: -
CDR3aa: CATSRDVHSLYEQYF
CDR3nt: TGTGCCACCAGCAGAGATGTGCACAGCCTTTACGAGCAGTACTTC

j_gene: TRBJ1-3
v_gene: TRBV7-8
abundance: -
d_gene: -
CDR3aa: CASSLTAGVSGNTIYF
CDR3nt: TGTGCCAGCAGCTTAACCGCAGGGGTCTCTGGAAACACCATATATTTT

j_gene: TRBJ1-1
v_gene: TRBV7-9
abundance: -
d_gene: -
CDR3aa: CASSLAFNPNTEASF
CDR3nt: TGTGCCAGCAGCTTAGCGTTCAACCCGAACACTGAAGCTTCCTTT

j_gene: TRBJ1-5
v_gene: TRBV20-1
abundance: -
d_gene: TRBD1
CDR3aa: CSARDLNTGTGIKQPQHF
CDR3nt: TGCAGTGCTAGAGATCTTAACACCGGGACAGGGATCAAACAGCCCCAGCATTTT

j_gene: TRBJ2-5
v_gene: TRBV20-1
abundance: -
d_gene: TRBD1
CDR3aa: CSARRGTGGRGETQYF
CDR3nt: TGCAGTGCTAGAAGGGGGACAGGGGGTAGGGGAGAGACCCAGTACTTC

j_gene: TRBJ2-3
v_gene: TRBV10-2
abundance: -
d_gene: -
CDR3aa: CVSSESDTQYF
CDR3nt: TGCGTCAGCAGTGAGAGCGATACGCAGTATTTT

j_gene: TRBJ1-6
v_gene: TRBV7-6
abundance: -
d_gene: -
CDR3aa: CASSLTAGNNSPLHF
CDR3nt: TGTGCCAGCAGCTTAACGGCAGGGAATAATTCACCCCTCCACTTT

j_gene: TRBJ1-1
v_gene: TRBV10-3
abundance: -
d_gene: -
CDR3aa: CAMKDLGTNTEAFF
CDR3nt: TGTGCCATGAAGGACTTGGGGACGAACACTGAAGCTTTCTTT

j_gene: TRBJ2-1
v_gene: TRBV5-1
abundance: -
d_gene: TRBD2
CDR3aa: CASSQDLTSGYNEQFF
CDR3nt: TGTGCCAGCAGCCAAGATCTGACTAGCGGGTACAATGAGCAGTTCTTC

j_gene: TRBJ2-5
v_gene: TRBV15
abundance: -
d_gene: -
CDR3aa: CASSSHYQETQYF
CDR3nt: TGTGCTAGCAGCTCTCACTACCAAGAGACCCAGTACTTC

j_gene: TRBJ2-1
v_gene: TRBV11-3
abundance: many
d_gene: -
CDR3aa: CASSFGGHNEQFF
CDR3nt: TGTGCCAGCAGCTTCGGGGGTCACAATGAGCAGTTCTTC

j_gene: TRBJ1-1
v_gene: TRBV5-1
abundance: -
d_gene: -
CDR3aa: CASSLDPGRRNTEAFF
CDR3nt: TGCGCCAGCAGCTTGGACCCCGGGCGGAGGAACACTGAAGCTTTCTTC

j_gene: TRBJ1-6
v_gene: TRBV5-6
abundance: many
d_gene: TRBD1
CDR3aa: CASSSGQGENSPLHF
CDR3nt: TGTGCCAGCAGCTCTGGACAGGGGGAAAATTCACCCCTCCACTTT

j_gene: TRBJ2-7
v_gene: TRBV2
abundance: -
d_gene: -
CDR3aa: CASRGNEQYF
CDR3nt: TGTGCCAGCAGGGGTAATGAGCAGTACTTC

j_gene: TRBJ2-3
v_gene: TRBV20-1
abundance: -
d_gene: TRBD2
CDR3aa: CSAPPGTKNTDTQYF
CDR3nt: TGCAGTGCCCCTCCCGGGACTAAAAACACAGATACGCAGTATTTT

j_gene: TRBJ1-2
v_gene: TRBV2
abundance: -
d_gene: -
CDR3aa: CASSEGGPGGYTF
CDR3nt: TGTGCCAGCAGTGAGGGGGGGCCGGGTGGCTACACCTTC

j_gene: TRBJ2-3
v_gene: TRBV3-1
abundance: -
d_gene: -
CDR3aa: CASSTGDPPTDTQYF
CDR3nt: TGTGCCAGCAGCACCGGGGATCCCCCCACAGATACGCAGTATTTT

j_gene: TRBJ2-3
v_gene: TRBV7-9
abundance: -
d_gene: -
CDR3aa: CASSPSGDTQYF
CDR3nt: TGTGCCAGCAGCCCCTCTGGGGATACGCAGTATTTT

j_gene: TRBJ1-3
v_gene: TRBV12-3/TRBV12-4
abundance: few
d_gene: TRBD1
CDR3aa: CASSLPTGGLPGNTIYF
CDR3nt: TGTGCCAGCAGTTTACCGACAGGGGGCCTTCCTGGAAACACCATATATTTT

j_gene: TRBJ1-6
v_gene: TRBV7-6
abundance: -
d_gene: -
CDR3aa: CASSLEAGIRSPLHF
CDR3nt: TGTGCCAGCAGCTTAGAAGCGGGGATTCGTTCACCCCTCCACTTT

j_gene: TRBJ2-7
v_gene: TRBV7-2
abundance: -
d_gene: -
CDR3aa: CASSMRGYEQYF
CDR3nt: TGTGCCAGCAGCATGAGAGGGTACGAGCAGTACTTC

j_gene: TRBJ2-1
v_gene: TRBV4-1
abundance: many
d_gene: -
CDR3aa: CASSQAWGAYNEQFF
CDR3nt: TGCGCCAGCAGCCAAGCCTGGGGGGCGTACAATGAGCAGTTCTTC

j_gene: TRBJ1-2
v_gene: TRBV15
abundance: -
d_gene: -
CDR3aa: CATSRDGLYGYTF
CDR3nt: TGTGCCACCAGCAGAGACGGGCTCTATGGCTACACCTTC

j_gene: TRBJ1-2
v_gene: TRBV14
abundance: many
d_gene: -
CDR3aa: CASSQDRGARGYTF
CDR3nt: TGTGCCAGCAGCCAAGATCGGGGGGCGCGGGGCTACACCTTC

j_gene: TRBJ1-1
v_gene: TRBV6-1
abundance: -
d_gene: -
CDR3aa: CASTWSSNTEAFF
CDR3nt: TGTGCCAGCACCTGGAGCAGCAACACTGAAGCTTTCTTT

j_gene: TRBJ2-1
v_gene: TRBV27
abundance: many
d_gene: TRBD2
CDR3aa: CASSLSAGGYNEQFF
CDR3nt: TGTGCCAGCAGTTTGTCTGCGGGGGGTTACAATGAGCAGTTCTTC

j_gene: TRBJ1-1
v_gene: TRBV15
abundance: many
d_gene: TRBD1
CDR3aa: CATSRGQGLRTEAFF
CDR3nt: TGTGCCACCAGCAGAGGACAGGGATTGAGGACTGAAGCTTTCTTT

j_gene: TRBJ1-5
v_gene: TRBV7-9
abundance: -
d_gene: -
CDR3aa: CASSLGSGQPQHF
CDR3nt: TGTGCCAGCAGCTTGGGGTCTGGTCAGCCCCAGCATTTT

j_gene: TRBJ2-7
v_gene: TRBV9
abundance: many
d_gene: TRBD2
CDR3aa: CASSSSGGETYEQYF
CDR3nt: TGTGCCAGCAGCTCTAGCGGGGGGGAAACCTACGAGCAGTACTTC

j_gene: TRBJ1-2
v_gene: TRBV24-1
abundance: -
d_gene: -
CDR3aa: CATSDRGREGYGYTF
CDR3nt: TGTGCCACCAGTGATCGTGGCAGGGAGGGCTATGGCTACACCTTC

j_gene: TRBJ2-7
v_gene: TRBV11-1
abundance: many
d_gene: TRBD1
CDR3aa: CASSLLGQGYEQYF
CDR3nt: TGTGCCAGCAGCTTATTGGGACAGGGCTACGAGCAGTACTTC

j_gene: TRBJ1-2
v_gene: TRBV7-9
abundance: -
d_gene: -
CDR3aa: CASSPPDGYTF
CDR3nt: TGTGCCAGTAGCCCCCCAGATGGCTACACCTTC

j_gene: TRBJ2-7
v_gene: TRBV7-6
abundance: -
d_gene: TRBD1
CDR3aa: CASSSATGPYEQYF
CDR3nt: TGTGCCAGCAGCTCCGCGACAGGGCCCTACGAGCAGTACTTC

j_gene: TRBJ1-2
v_gene: TRBV7-9
abundance: -
d_gene: -
CDR3aa: CASSTQGIGYTF
CDR3nt: TGTGCCAGCAGCACACAGGGTATCGGCTACACCTTC

j_gene: TRBJ2-7
v_gene: TRBV6-1
abundance: many
d_gene: -
CDR3aa: CASSEDSASSYEQYF
CDR3nt: TGTGCCAGCAGTGAAGACAGTGCGAGCTCCTACGAGCAGTACTTC

j_gene: TRBJ2-1
v_gene: TRBV2
abundance: once
d_gene: -
CDR3aa: CASRDNSVTYNEQFF
CDR3nt: TGTGCCAGCAGGGATAATAGCGTCACCTACAATGAGCAGTTCTTC

j_gene: TRBJ1-6
v_gene: TRBV15
abundance: -
d_gene: -
CDR3aa: CATSSAGRSYNSPLHF
CDR3nt: TGTGCCACCAGCAGTGCGGGCCGGTCCTATAATTCACCCCTCCACTTT

j_gene: TRBJ1-1
v_gene: TRBV9
abundance: -
d_gene: -
CDR3aa: CASSVAGSMNTEAFF
CDR3nt: TGTGCCAGCAGCGTAGCAGGGTCCATGAACACTGAAGCTTTCTTT

j_gene: TRBJ2-7
v_gene: TRBV10-3
abundance: -
d_gene: -
CDR3aa: CAISVEGGEEQYF
CDR3nt: TGTGCCATCAGTGTAGAGGGGGGGGAAGAGCAGTACTTC

j_gene: TRBJ2-7
v_gene: TRBV20-1
abundance: -
d_gene: -
CDR3aa: CSASLLTGRGRVNEQYF
CDR3nt: TGCAGTGCTAGTCTTCTCACAGGACGGGGGCGAGTGAACGAGCAGTACTTC

j_gene: TRBJ1-2
v_gene: TRBV10-1
abundance: -
d_gene: -
CDR3aa: CATNLDSTYGYTF
CDR3nt: TGCGCCACAAACCTGGACAGTACTTATGGCTACACCTTC